The 27 T cell receptor beta chains presented below share a single source sample, sequenced in a study of immune characterization of retroperitoneal liposarcoma. TCRdb ran MiXCR on the PCR reads and lists one entry per CDR3 protein. The profile shows about 10,000 distinct CDR3 sequences, approximately 35% of them singletons. The sequenced sample consisted of tumor tissue. These receptor sequences come from a male donor with retroperitoneal liposarcoma.

This clonotype rates as medium-sized. The chain employs TRBV7-2 and TRBJ2-1; the D call may be TRBD1 or TRBD2 (6 bases each). This CDR3 region has 15 residues. V lost 0 bases to trimming and J lost 4 bases, with 10 bases between them. Germline CDR1 SGHTA, CDR2 FQGNSA. The CDR3 DNA reads TGTGCCAGCAGCTTAGCCGGGGGCTTGTACAATGAGCAGTTCTTC. Its protein is CASSLAGGLYNEQFF.

The chain recombines TRBV7-3 with TRBJ2-5, with a tentative D call TRBD1 (7 bases). CDR3 length: 13 residues. In germline, CDR1 is SGHTA, CDR2 FQGTGA. V was pared by 5 bases and J by 5 bases, with 12 bases between. The CDR3 sequence: CASSLSGGETQYF. For the CDR3, the DNA is TGTGCCAGCAGCCTTTCAGGGGGGGAGACCCAGTACTTC.

V gene TRBV10-3 combines with J gene TRBJ2-1; D call uncertain. TRBJ2-7 explains the end of the DNA better; the J call may be wrong. The CDR3 runs 13 residues. CDR1 is ENHRY and CDR2 is SYGVKD in the germline V gene. CDR3 region: CAISNIAIYEQYF. CDR3 bases: TGTGCCATCAGTAATATTGCGATCTACGAGCAGTACTTC.

The genes are TRBV7-4 and TRBJ1-1; the D gene is possibly TRBD1 (6 bases). The germline CDR1 and CDR2 sequences are SGHVT and SQSDAQ. Trimming left V 5 bases short and J 3 bases short, with 19 bases between. The CDR3 length is 16 residues. The CDR3 nucleotides read TGTGCCAGCAGCCTCGAGGGGGGGGTATGGGACACTGAAGCTTTCTTT. It translates to CASSLEGGVWDTEAFF.

This clonotype has more than one count but fewer than ten. The chain employs TRBV7-6 and TRBJ2-1, with TRBD2 matching over 12 bases. This CDR3 has 15 residues. Per germline, CDR1 SGHVS and CDR2 FNYEAQ. Trimming took 4 bases from V and 6 from J; bases not matched to a gene: 4. Written as DNA, the CDR3 is TGTGCCAGCAGCTCCTCTAGCGGGGGGGCCAATGAGCAGTTCTTC. This gives the protein CASSSSSGGANEQFF.

V is TRBV6-5 and J is TRBJ1-1, with D tentatively TRBD1 (5 bases). Germline V gives CDR1 MNHEY, CDR2 SVGAGI. With 2 bases removed from V and 0 bases from J, the gap between germline ends came to 7 bases. The CDR3 spans 14 residues. This chain's CDR3 is CASSYQQVNTEAFF. The CDR3 DNA reads as TGTGCCAGCAGTTACCAACAGGTGAACACTGAAGCTTTCTTT.

The genes are TRBV11-2 and TRBJ2-5; D not certain. Germline CDR1 reads SGHAT; CDR2 reads FQNNGV. Trimming removed 5 bases from V and 11 bases from J, with 15 bases in between. The CDR3 has 12 residues. CDR3 bases: TGTGCCAGCAGCCTTTACTACAATGAGCAGTACTTC. Its translation: CASSLYYNEQYF.

A few counts support this clonotype. V and J are TRBV7-2 and TRBJ2-3, with 12 positions matching TRBD2. The CDR3 consists of 15 residues. CDR1 and CDR2 (germline): SGHTA, FQGNSA. J was trimmed by 10 bases and V by 2 bases; bases with no gene match: 7. CDR3 sequence: CASSLRTSGMVPQYF. The CDR3 nucleotides are TGTGCCAGCAGCTTAAGGACTAGCGGGATGGTCCCGCAGTATTTT.

This clonotype was found a few times. The CDR3: CASSESTSDETQYF. The CDR3 DNA sequence: TGCGCCAGCAGTGAGTCGACTAGCGACGAGACCCAGTACTTC. The chain joins TRBV10-2 to TRBJ2-5; 8 nucleotides line up with TRBD2. CDR1 and CDR2 from the germline V gene are WSHSY and SAAADI. This CDR3 region has 14 residues. J gave up 5 bases and V 0 bases, and 2 bases lay outside the gene matches.

This clonotype is categorized as medium-sized. The V gene is TRBV28, the J gene TRBJ2-1; unclear D gene. With 2 bases removed from V and 7 bases from J, the gap between germline ends came to 6 bases. Germline CDR1 and CDR2: MDHEN and SYDVKM. The CDR3 has 12 residues. CDR3 amino acids: CASSLVQNEQFF. CDR3 coding DNA: TGTGCCAGCAGTTTAGTACAGAATGAGCAGTTCTTC. Full variable domain (rest looked up from reference TRBV28 and TRBJ2-1): DVKVTQSSRYLVKRTGEKVFLECVQDMDHENMFWYRQDPGLGLRLIYFSYDVKMKEKGDIPEGYSVSREKKERFSLILESASTNQTSMYLCASSLVQNEQFFGPGTRLTVL.

This clonotype has only a few counts. This chain uses TRBV27 with TRBJ2-1; 9 bases agree with TRBD2. CDR1 and CDR2 (germline): MNHEY, SMNVEV (reference sequence). After removal of 0 bases from V and 5 bases from J, the junction contained 11 bases not matched to a gene. This CDR3 spans 18 amino acids. As DNA, the CDR3 is TGTGCCAGCAGTTTATCCGGACTAGCGAGAGAGGTGGACAATGAGCAGTTCTTC. It translates to CASSLSGLAREVDNEQFF.

This clonotype was found a few times. The chain couples TRBV6-1 to TRBJ2-1, with D possibly called TRBD1 or TRBD2 (6 bases each). The J call is uncertain, as TRBJ2-7 better fits the DNA end. This CDR3 contains 13 residues. Germline V gene sequence: CDR1 MNHNS, CDR2 SASEGT. The CDR3 sequence is CASRAGQTYEQYF. CDR3 sequence (DNA): TGTGCCAGCAGGGCGGGACAAACTTACGAGCAGTACTTC.

This chain links TRBV10-2 with TRBJ2-1; no definite D call. Germline V CDR1 and CDR2: WSHSY, SAAADI. This CDR3 is built from 11 residues. Trimming took off 8 bases at V and 1 base at J, with 3 bases between the two ends. CDR3 region: CASQSYNEQFF. The CDR3 region has the DNA TGCGCCAGCCAGTCCTACAATGAGCAGTTCTTC.

This clonotype showed up just a few times. The chain is built from TRBV7-8 and TRBJ2-1, with no clear D. Per the germline V gene, CDR1 is SGHVS and CDR2 is FQNEAQ. This CDR3 is 14 amino acids long. Trimming took 2 bases from V and 10 from J, leaving 15 bases between them. This CDR3 reads CASSLQSRSYEQFF. CDR3 nucleotides: TGTGCCAGCAGCTTACAGAGCCGCTCCTACGAGCAGTTCTTC. Looking up the rest from reference TRBV7-8 and TRBJ2-1 gives the full variable domain: GAGVSQSPRYKVAKRGQDVALRCDPISGHVSLFWYQQALGQGPEFLTYFQNEAQLDKSGLPSDRFFAERPEGSVSTLKIQRTQQEDSAVYLCASSLQSRSYEQFFGPGTRLTVL.

CDR3 amino acids: CASSYSTSGSANEQFF. CDR3 in DNA: TGTGCCAGCAGTTACTCGACTAGCGGGAGCGCTAATGAGCAGTTCTTC. This sequence joins TRBV6-6 and TRBJ2-1; TRBD2 agrees at 12 bases. This CDR3 is built from 16 residues. Germline lookup yields CDR1 MNHNY and CDR2 SVGAGI (reference sequence). The ends lost 0 bases at V and 7 bases at J; junction bases unmatched: 4.

V usage is TRBV6-1 and J usage is TRBJ2-3, with 10 bases that match TRBD2. V shed 5 bases, J shed 0 bases, and the junction held 8 bases outside the gene matches. CDR3 length: 17 residues. Germline V gives CDR1 MNHNS, CDR2 SASEGT. The CDR3 nucleotides are TGTGCCAGCAGTTCTAGCGGGGGCCAATCTAGCACAGATACGCAGTATTTT. Its protein product is CASSSSGGQSSTDTQYF.

This chain uses TRBV7-2 with TRBJ1-4; D remains ambiguous. There are 13 residues in the CDR3. The V gene lost 5 bases and the J gene lost 8 bases, with 12 bases spanning the gap. The germline V gene encodes CDR1 SGHTA and CDR2 FQGNSA. The CDR3 here is CASSANRWEKLFF. The CDR3 region has the DNA TGTGCCAGCAGCGCCAATAGGTGGGAAAAACTGTTTTTT. The variable domain in full, completed from reference TRBV7-2 and TRBJ1-4, reads GAGVSQSPSNKVTEKGKDVELRCDPISGHTALYWYRQSLGQGLEFLIYFQGNSAPDKSGLPSDRFSAERTGGSVSTLTIQRTQQEDSAVYLCASSANRWEKLFFGSGTQLSVL.

This chain joins TRBV6-1 and TRBJ2-3; TRBD2 agrees at 7 bases. The DNA end lines up better with TRBJ2-7; the J call may be wrong. Germline CDR1 and CDR2: MNHNS and SASEGT. The CDR3 length is 14 residues. In DNA, the CDR3 is TGTGCCAGCATTCCGGGGGGTGCGGTCAATGAGCAGTACTTC. Protein: CASIPGGAVNEQYF.

This sequence joins TRBV6-1 and TRBJ1-4; tentatively, D is TRBD1 (5 bases). Deletions cut 7 bases from V and 8 bases from J, with 17 bases between. Per germline, CDR1 MNHNS and CDR2 SASEGT. The CDR3 length is 14 residues. The CDR3 protein is CASTPVGGGEKLFF. In nucleotides, the CDR3 is TGTGCCAGCACCCCCGTGGGGGGGGGGGAAAAACTGTTTTTT.

This clonotype was seen only once. The V gene is TRBV6-8, the J gene TRBJ1-3; 10 bases map to TRBD1. With 2 bases clipped from V and 7 bases from J, the junction kept 29 bases outside the gene matches. There are 23 residues in the CDR3. Germline lookup yields CDR1 MNHGY and CDR2 SAAAGT. CDR3 DNA: TGTGCCAGCAGTTACGGGGTTATATATTCGGGACAGGGGAAAGGTGCAGAGTGGAACACCATATATTTT. Translated: CASSYGVIYSGQGKGAEWNTIYF.

Within the sample, this clonotype is medium-sized. This chain joins TRBV6-1 and TRBJ2-1; 10 nucleotides line up with TRBD1. The CDR3 runs to 16 residues. Per germline, CDR1 MNHNS and CDR2 SASEGT. V lost 0 bases and J lost 13; bases outside the gene matches: 12. The CDR3 loop is CASSEAQTGGQETQFF. CDR3 coding DNA: TGTGCCAGCAGTGAAGCCCAGACAGGGGGCCAAGAGACCCAGTTCTTC.

This chain links TRBV25-1 with TRBJ1-2; D gene uncertain. V lost 2 bases and J 7 bases, leaving 5 bases between the germline ends. The CDR3 covers 11 residues. From germline, CDR1 is MGHDK and CDR2 SYGVNS. CDR3 nucleotide sequence: TGTGCCAGCAGTGAAGGGGTTGGCTACACCTTC. Amino acid sequence: CASSEGVGYTF.

The chain couples TRBV10-1 to TRBJ2-3, with 13 bases that match TRBD2. The CDR3 is 16 amino acids. Germline lookup yields CDR1 WNHNN and CDR2 SYGVQD (reference sequence). V shed 0 bases, J shed 4 bases, and the junction held 1 base outside the gene matches. The CDR3 region is CASSESTSGRADTQYF. Here the CDR3 DNA reads TGCGCCAGCAGTGAGTCAACTAGCGGGAGGGCAGATACGCAGTATTTT.

By frequency in the sample, this clonotype is large. The chain uses TRBV6-1 and TRBJ2-1, with D possibly being TRBD1 (6 bases). The DNA matches TRBJ2-7 better at its end, which makes the J call doubtful. The germline V gene encodes CDR1 MNHNS and CDR2 SASEGT. This CDR3 is 14 amino acids long. Written as DNA, the CDR3 is TGTGCCAGCAGATCACAGGGTAGGGCCTACGAGCAGTACTTC. This translates into CASRSQGRAYEQYF.

The sample holds a few counts of this clonotype. The chain recombines TRBV27 with TRBJ2-1, with 7 bases identical to TRBD1. With V trimmed by 6 bases and J by 2 bases, 4 bases remained unmatched. CDR1 MNHEY and CDR2 SMNVEV come from the germline V gene (reference sequence). This CDR3 spans 14 amino acids. The CDR3 nucleotides are TGTGCCAGCAGGACAGGGACCCCCTACAATGAGCAGTTCTTC. This gives the protein CASRTGTPYNEQFF.

This chain connects TRBV27 to TRBJ2-5, with 8 bases identical to TRBD1. J gave up 5 bases and V 4 bases, and 6 bases lay outside the gene matches. The CDR3 is 14 amino acids. Germline CDR1 reads MNHEY; CDR2 reads SMNVEV (reference sequence). CDR3 residues: CASSSTGEGETQYF. The CDR3 DNA reads TGTGCCAGCAGTTCGACAGGGGAAGGGGAGACCCAGTACTTC.

V and J are TRBV6-1 and TRBJ1-2; D not resolved. The CDR3 sequence is 11 residues long. V lost 1 base and J lost 5, with 2 bases in between. The germline V gene has CDR1 MNHNS and CDR2 SASEGT. CDR3 in amino acids: CASSEGYGYTF. CDR3 in DNA: TGTGCCAGCAGTGAAGGGTATGGCTACACCTTC.